The present T cell receptor (beta chain) was sequenced within a study of T cells after yellow fever vaccination. Study context: Fractions containing few cells were prepared with SMART-Seq v4 Ultra Low Input.

Study-wide findings and caveats: Subsequent to the booster, the majority of primary-vaccination clones reappeared (roughly 95% CD4, 88% CD8). Weaker overall was a secondary response that nonetheless peaked faster, on day 5 versus 15.

The ends lost 1 base at V and 8 bases at J; junction bases unmatched: 8. Germline assignment: CDR1 SQVTM and CDR2 ANQGSEA. The CDR3 consists of 14 residues. TCRdb re-derived calls from the 5' RACE reads in MiXCR, one entry per CDR3 protein. The sample records some 150,000 distinct CDR3 sequences, approximately 10% being singletons. This clonotype was seen many times. Its antigen is currently unknown. The sequence came from a young man who received the YFV17D yellow fever vaccine. This material consisted of CD8+ T cells sorted from PBMCs, taken 15 days after the yellow fever booster vaccination. This chain links TRBV29-1 with TRBJ1-2; 9 nucleotides match TRBD1. Written as DNA, the CDR3 is TGCAGCGTTGAAGCTTGGACAGGGGTGGCAGGCTACACCTTC. Translated: CSVEAWTGVAGYTF.